Below, 4 T cell receptor beta chains from the same sample are listed, as sequenced in a study of shared clonotypes between healthy human individuals. The protocol was immunoSEQ multiplex PCR, while the TCRdb copy is restricted to in-frame clones and leaves out a portion. The sample includes some 1,400,000 clones, roughly 97% of them seen just once. The sequencing input was naive CD4+ T cells sorted from blood. Regarding subset: CD45RA+ positively selected. The receptor set was obtained from a man between 25 and 39 years old in good health.

This chain uses TRBV7-2 with TRBJ2-7; weak D call: TRBD2 (5 bases). Germline-derived CDR1 and CDR2 are SGHTA and FQGNSA. The V end lost 5 bases, the J end lost 4 bases, and 12 bases lay between the germline ends. The CDR3 is made up of 13 amino acids. The CDR3: CASSQDFPYEQYF. The CDR3 nucleotides read TGTGCCAGCAGCCAGGACTTTCCGTACGAGCAGTACTTC.

The V and J genes are TRBV5-4 and TRBJ1-4; D may be TRBD1 (6 bases). Germline values: CDR1 SGHNT, CDR2 YYREEE (reference sequence). The V gene lost 5 bases and the J gene lost 7 bases, with 18 bases spanning the gap. This CDR3 spans 15 amino acids. The CDR3 here is CASSDAQGISEKLFF. The CDR3 DNA is TGTGCCAGCAGTGATGCCCAGGGGATTTCTGAAAAACTGTTTTTT.

V usage is TRBV11-2 and J usage is TRBJ2-7; the D gene is possibly TRBD2 (6 bases). The CDR3 spans 15 residues. Germline CDR1 and CDR2: SGHAT and FQNNGV. The ends were cut back, 5 bases at V and 3 bases at J, with 17 bases in the middle. CDR3 coding DNA: TGTGCCAGCAGCACCTCCGCGGGATCCCTCTACGAGCAGTACTTC. This translates into CASSTSAGSLYEQYF.

This clone was seen once. The V and J genes are TRBV5-1 and TRBJ2-7; TRBD2 matches 16 bases. Trimming at V came to 3 bases and at J to 3 bases, leaving 6 bases not matched to a gene. CDR1 is SGHRS and CDR2 is YFSETQ in the germline V gene. The CDR3 runs 17 residues. CDR3 residues: CASSSGLAGGPFYEQYF. CDR3 DNA: TGCGCCAGCAGCTCGGGACTAGCGGGAGGGCCTTTCTACGAGCAGTACTTC.